This TCR beta chain comes out of a study of blood T cells in healthy people across ages. Study-level findings and limits: In older individuals, TCR beta diversity per million T cells was lower, falling roughly linearly with age. Compared with aged donors, long-lived donors showed fewer expanded clones, suggesting selection.

This CDR3 is 15 amino acids long. V was pared by 0 bases and J by 8 bases, with 9 bases of the junction left unmatched. Germline V lookup: CDR1 DFQATT, CDR2 SNEGSKA (reference sequence). Caucasian individuals from Russia who were healthy and aged roughly 6 to 95 acted as donors. The extraction recovered at least 5 micrograms of total RNA per sample. PCR was performed a second time for roughly 6 to 12 cycles using a sample-barcoded 5' primer and a J-beta primer mix. TCRdb redid the calling of the 5' RACE reads with MiXCR, one entry per CDR3 protein. In the table there are about 1.1 million distinct CDR3 sequences, under 40% of which are singletons. In regard to this clonotype: The antigen remains unidentified.

The TCR was taken from a man between 18 and 35 years old in good health. This rearrangement joins TRBV20-1 to TRBJ1-4; 7 nucleotides line up with TRBD1. Sequencing was carried out using blood. The CDR3 spells CSARDPQGEGEKLFF. The CDR3 nucleotides read TGCAGTGCTAGAGATCCTCAGGGGGAAGGAGAAAAACTGTTTTTT.